A selection of T cell receptor beta chains follows, all from one sample in a study of Ad26.COV2.S vaccination and SARS-CoV-2 variants. The protocol was immunoSEQ multiplex PCR, while the TCRdb copy is restricted to in-frame clones and leaves out a portion. The sample includes around 400,000 clones, 89% of them seen just once. The sample consisted of peripheral blood, taken in a trial of Ad26.COV2.S vaccine versus placebo. These receptor sequences come from a person aged 18-60 years who received the Ad26.COV2.S COVID-19 vaccine or a placebo. Both conserved end residues are part of each CDR3. The D gene is left open where the match is weak. The size field is filled for only some rows; it gives once, few, many or a size class.

TRBV6-2/TRBV6-3	NA	TRBJ2-2	TRBD2	CASSRLSGSNTGELFF	TGTGCCAGCAGCCGCCTTAGCGGGAGTAACACCGGGGAGCTGTTTTTT
TRBV6-5	NA	TRBJ2-5	NA	CASINRLGGTQYF	TGTGCCAGCATCAACCGACTAGGGGGGACCCAGTACTTC
TRBV6-4	NA	TRBJ2-2	NA	CASSDLTGELFF	TGTGCCAGCAGTGACTTAACCGGGGAGCTGTTTTTT
TRBV12-3/TRBV12-4	NA	TRBJ1-4	NA	CASRGREKLFF	TGTGCCAGCAGGGGGCGCGAAAAACTGTTTTTT
TRBV11-2	few	TRBJ2-7	TRBD2	CASSRGTSGTGEQYF	TGTGCCAGCAGCCGTGGGACTAGCGGGACGGGAGAGCAGTACTTC
TRBV2	NA	TRBJ2-3	NA	CASSEALSAGTQYF	TGTGCCAGCAGTGAAGCGCTAAGTGCCGGTACGCAGTATTTT
TRBV6-1	NA	TRBJ1-6	TRBD1	CASSEQGAMDSPLHF	TGTGCCAGCAGTGAACAGGGGGCGATGGATTCACCCCTCCACTTT
TRBV6-5	NA	TRBJ1-5	TRBD1	CASSYSGQWGNQPQHF	TGTGCCAGCAGTTACTCGGGACAGTGGGGCAATCAGCCCCAGCATTTT
TRBV24-1	NA	TRBJ1-3	NA	CATRPDYIPPRWNTIYF	TGTGCCACCAGGCCAGACTATATCCCTCCCCGTTGGAACACCATATATTTT
TRBV27	NA	TRBJ1-5	NA	CASSNTRLASRQPQHF	TGTGCCAGCAGTAACACCCGACTCGCTTCGAGGCAGCCCCAGCATTTT
TRBV6-5	NA	TRBJ2-7	NA	CASSRQELTYEQYF	TGTGCCAGCTCGCGACAGGAGCTAACCTACGAGCAGTACTTC
TRBV14	NA	TRBJ2-1	TRBD2	CASSQETPSGEYNEQFF	TGTGCCAGCAGCCAAGAGACGCCTAGCGGGGAATACAATGAGCAGTTCTTC
TRBV19	NA	TRBJ1-2	NA	CASSLDAWYGYTF	TGTGCCAGTAGCCTGGACGCATGGTATGGCTACACCTTC
TRBV21-1	NA	TRBJ2-4	NA	CASSRDPEGKNIQYF	TGTGCCAGCAGCAGAGACCCCGAGGGCAAAAACATTCAGTACTTC